Below are 21 T cell receptor beta chains sequenced from a single sample in a study of CD4 T cells in relation to SARS-CoV-2 and coronaviruses. No antigens are known for them. Unexposed donor CD4+ T cells date from about 2011-2018, before the COVID-19 pandemic. Isolation of CD4+ T cells took place after about eleven days in culture. Here immunoSEQ multiplex PCR was the method, and the copy in TCRdb shows in-frame clones only, minus some. This sample has about 23,000 clones; 73% occur once, and the top ten carry more than 15%. The sample comprised CD4+ T cells from PBMCs, cultured in vitro. Receptor source: a human donor in good health.

V and J are TRBV15 and TRBJ2-5; a weak D match, TRBD2 (6 bases). CDR3 size: 16 residues. V was cut by 0 bases and J by 5 bases, with 16 bases left in between. The germline gives CDR1 LNHNV, CDR2 YYDKDF (reference sequence). The CDR3 loop reads CATSRDGGGWGETQYF. The DNA for the CDR3 is TGTGCCACCAGCAGAGATGGAGGAGGGTGGGGGGAGACCCAGTACTTC.

This clone appeared a single time. This sequence joins TRBV6-5 and TRBJ1-4; no definite D call. The V gene's germline CDR1 is MNHEY and CDR2 SVGAGI. CDR3 length: 15 residues. V was pared by 1 base and J by 0 bases, with 6 bases between. The CDR3 DNA is TGTGCCAGCAGTTACTTCGGAGCAACTAATGAAAAACTGTTTTTT. Protein: CASSYFGATNEKLFF.

CDR3 DNA sequence: TGTGCCAGCAGCCCCGTAGCGGGAGGGAGCACAGATACGCAGTATTTT. It translates to CASSPVAGGSTDTQYF. The V gene is TRBV9, the J gene TRBJ2-3; 11 bases fit TRBD2. There are 16 residues in the CDR3. The junction had 4 bases not matched to a gene; V was cut back by 4 bases and J by 0 bases. Germline loops: CDR1 SGDLS, CDR2 YYNGEE.

The chain joins TRBV19 to TRBJ1-2; 10 nucleotides agree with TRBD1. Trimming took 6 bases from V and 2 from J; bases not matched to a gene: 3. The CDR3 sequence is 14 residues long. Germline CDR1 reads LNHDA; CDR2 reads SQIVND (reference sequence). This chain's CDR3 is CASRPGQGNYGYTF. In DNA, the CDR3 is TGTGCCAGTAGACCGGGACAGGGGAACTATGGCTACACCTTC.

The chain recombines TRBV5-8 with TRBJ2-5; a weak D match, TRBD2 (5 bases). V was shortened by 1 base and J by 5 bases, with 12 bases between the two germline ends. The germline gives CDR1 SGHTS, CDR2 YDEGEE. CDR3 length equals 14 residues. DNA for the CDR3: TGTGCCAGCAGCTTGCCCGGGGAACTCGAGACCCAGTACTTC. This codes for CASSLPGELETQYF.

The genes are TRBV12-3 or TRBV12-4 and TRBJ2-1; D remains unclear. The V and J ends lost 4 bases and 8 bases respectively, with 6 bases between them. The CDR3 runs 11 residues. The CDR3 DNA sequence: TGTGCCAGCAGTTCAGTAGATGAGCAGTTCTTC. This codes for CASSSVDEQFF.

The chain uses TRBV7-9 and TRBJ2-1; 9 nucleotides line up with TRBD1. V was clipped by 4 bases and J by 5 bases; unmatched bases: 9. CDR3 length equals 16 residues. Germline CDR1 SEHNR, CDR2 FQNEAQ (reference sequence). For the CDR3, the DNA is TGTGCCAGCAGCTCCAGGTGGGACAGGGCCCACAATGAGCAGTTCTTC. Encoded protein: CASSSRWDRAHNEQFF. Filled out from reference TRBV7-9 and TRBJ2-1, the complete variable domain reads DTGVSQNPRHKITKRGQNVTFRCDPISEHNRLYWYRQTLGQGPEFLTYFQNEAQLEKSRLLSDRFSAERPKGSFSTLEIQRTEQGDSAMYLCASSSRWDRAHNEQFFGPGTRLTVL.

This clone was counted only a few times. The rearrangement joins TRBV27 to TRBJ1-1; a weak D match, TRBD1 (5 bases). The germline gives CDR1 MNHEY, CDR2 SMNVEV (reference sequence). Trimming removed 6 bases from V and 0 bases from J, with 14 bases in between. The CDR3 loop spans 15 amino acids. The CDR3 here is CASRGGANLNTEAFF. The CDR3 DNA follows: TGTGCCAGCAGGGGAGGGGCAAACCTGAACACTGAAGCTTTCTTT.

This clone was seen a handful of times. The rearrangement links TRBV4-1 to TRBJ1-2; D is unclear. CDR1 and CDR2 from the germline V gene are MGHRA and YSYEKL. The V end lost 3 bases, the J end lost 3 bases, and 8 bases lay between the germline ends. This CDR3 comprises 13 residues. CDR3 sequence (DNA): TGCGCCAGCAGCCAGGGAGAAGACTATGGCTACACCTTC. It specifies CASSQGEDYGYTF.

The chain links TRBV5-4 to TRBJ2-7; tentatively, D is TRBD2 (6 bases). The V end lost 5 bases, the J end lost 4 bases, and 13 bases lay between the germline ends. The germline V gene encodes CDR1 SGHNT and CDR2 YYREEE (reference sequence). The CDR3 totals 13 residues. CDR3 sequence reads: CASRDGSLYEQYF. The DNA for the CDR3 is TGTGCCAGCAGGGACGGGAGTCTTTACGAGCAGTACTTC.

The chain uses TRBV5-1 and TRBJ1-5, with 9 positions matching TRBD1. Germline CDR1 SGHRS, CDR2 YFSETQ. The CDR3 is 15 amino acids. Germline trimming cut 4 bases from V and 3 bases from J; bases unmatched to any gene: 5. As DNA, the CDR3 is TGCGCCAGCAGCCCGGACAGGGGAGTCAATCAGCCCCAGCATTTT. Its protein product is CASSPDRGVNQPQHF.

A few counts support this clone. The chain carries TRBV5-1 and TRBJ2-6; D gene unclear. Trimming took off 0 bases at V and 2 bases at J, with 9 bases between the two ends. Germline CDR1 and CDR2: SGHRS and YFSETQ. This CDR3 spans 16 amino acids. The CDR3 nucleotides read TGCGCCAGCAGCTTGGGCGACCGGACTGGGGCCAACGTCCTGACTTTC. It encodes CASSLGDRTGANVLTF.

The chain recombines TRBV6-1 with TRBJ2-7; D possibly corresponds to TRBD1 (5 bases). Germline loops: CDR1 MNHNS, CDR2 SASEGT. V lost 8 bases and J 3 bases, leaving 23 bases between the germline ends. CDR3 size: 16 residues. CDR3 loop: CASRGALVGRNYEQYF. The CDR3 region has the DNA TGTGCCAGCCGTGGGGCCCTCGTGGGCAGAAACTACGAGCAGTACTTC.

The genes are TRBV15 and TRBJ2-2; TRBD2 aligns across 11 bases. The CDR3 is 16 residues long. The V gene's germline CDR1 is LNHNV and CDR2 YYDKDF (reference sequence). After removal of 1 base from V and 7 bases from J, the junction contained 5 bases not matched to a gene. The CDR3 sequence is CATSRALAGAGGELFF. The CDR3 DNA is TGTGCCACCAGCAGAGCACTAGCGGGAGCGGGCGGGGAGCTGTTTTTT.

V usage is TRBV12-3 or TRBV12-4 and J usage is TRBJ2-3; TRBD1 matches at 7 bases. With V trimmed by 6 bases and J by 4 bases, 4 bases remained unmatched. The CDR3 runs to 13 residues. CDR3 in amino acids: CASRLGGADTQYF. The CDR3 DNA is TGTGCCAGCAGGCTAGGGGGCGCAGATACGCAGTATTTT.

This chain connects TRBV2 to TRBJ2-5, with 7 bases matching TRBD2. Germline CDR1 SNHLY, CDR2 FYNNEI. CDR3 size: 12 residues. V dropped 10 bases and J dropped 2; count of bases not matched to a gene: 4. Here the CDR3 reads CATGLLQETQYF. CDR3 DNA: TGTGCCACGGGACTACTACAAGAGACCCAGTACTTC.

This clone showed up just a few times. The rearrangement joins TRBV11-2 to TRBJ2-5; D not certain. Germline-derived CDR1 and CDR2 are SGHAT and FQNNGV. V shed 0 bases and J shed 5 bases, with 1 base lying between them. The CDR3 length is 11 residues. The chain's CDR3 is CASSLDETQYF. In DNA form, the CDR3 reads TGTGCCAGCAGCTTAGACGAGACCCAGTACTTC. The entire variable domain, with the rest obtained from reference TRBV11-2 and TRBJ2-5, is as follows: EAGVAQSPRYKIIEKRQSVAFWCNPISGHATLYWYQQILGQGPKLLIQFQNNGVVDDSQLPKDRFSAERLKGVDSTLKIQPAKLEDSAVYLCASSLDETQYFGPGTRLLVL.

This chain joins TRBV30 and TRBJ1-2, with a weak D call TRBD1 (5 bases). The V gene lost 8 bases and the J gene lost 9 bases, with 10 bases spanning the gap. The germline V gene has CDR1 GTSNPN and CDR2 SVGIG (reference sequence). The CDR3 runs to 9 residues. CDR3 DNA: TGTGCCGCGGGGGTTAGCTACACCTTC. It translates to CAAGVSYTF.

This chain links TRBV19 with TRBJ2-5; D is possibly TRBD1 (6 bases). Between the trimmed V and J ends, which lost 4 bases and 3 bases, there was a span of 12 bases. CDR1 is LNHDA, CDR2 SQIVND, per germline (reference sequence). The CDR3 sequence is 14 residues long. CDR3 amino acids: CASSTNRDKETQYF. For the CDR3, the DNA is TGTGCCAGTAGTACGAACAGGGATAAAGAGACCCAGTACTTC.

The rearrangement links TRBV15 to TRBJ2-5, with D tentatively TRBD1 (6 bases). CDR1 and CDR2 from the germline V gene are LNHNV and YYDKDF (reference sequence). This CDR3 comprises 16 residues. V was clipped by 0 bases and J by 6 bases, with 17 bases between them. The CDR3 bases are TGTGCCACCAGCAGAGACCGCATTTGGACAGAAAAGACCCAGTACTTC. It is translated as CATSRDRIWTEKTQYF.

The chain employs TRBV5-1 and TRBJ1-6; D uncertain. The ends were cut back, 4 bases at V and 3 bases at J, with 14 bases in the middle. The CDR3 sequence is 16 residues long. From germline, CDR1 is SGHRS and CDR2 YFSETQ. The CDR3 sequence: CASSQTSSSYNSPLHF. The CDR3 bases are TGCGCCAGCAGCCAAACATCATCTAGCTATAATTCACCCCTCCACTTT.